The T cell receptor beta chain described here comes from a study of CD8 T cells in ankylosing spondylitis listed by TCRdb under 2017. Background for the entire study: T cell receptor beta repertoires were profiled in healthy donors and ankylosing spondylitis patients so that disease-linked TCR variants could be found. Peripheral blood samples were taken, and synovial fluid was additionally collected from ankylosing spondylitis patients. The whole study cohort included some 100 healthy donors and under 30 ankylosing spondylitis patients. Paper-wide results and their limitations: The disease-linked clones showed a CD8+ phenotype and occurred at relatively low frequencies in peripheral blood. A TCR beta motif of roughly 8 highly homologous amino acid variants appeared characteristic of blood from ankylosing spondylitis patients. Significant enrichment of the disease-linked clones was reported in matched synovial fluid samples from ankylosing spondylitis patients. Some TCR beta motif variants had previously been reported in synovial fluid and blood of reactive arthritis patients, which suggested common disease-initiation mechanisms.

The germline ends are 12 bases apart after V is trimmed by 4 bases and J by 5 bases. The CDR3 spans 14 residues, from the cysteine through the phenylalanine. Of the read, only the CDR3 DNA is kept; its 42 bases are in frame from base 1. The CDR1 and CDR2 encoded by the germline V gene are SGHTA and FQGTGA. Notes on this clonotype: Its binding antigen is unknown. No much larger clone exists at a distance of one base, and base qualities are not known.

Sequencing used an Illumina HiSeq 2500. Quantitative 5'-RACE with molecular barcodes was used to prepare TCR beta libraries. As for how the authors treated the data: Disease-linked TCR variants were identified with a new computational method built on a probabilistic model of VDJ rearrangement. TCRdb's own reprocessing of the public reads used fastp at Q25 and MiXCR and kept productive beta chains. CDR3 protein duplicates are merged, each entry listing the most common genes and DNA. The V and J calls, along with clone size, are taken from TCRdb and not from the paper's own processing. Present in this sample are over 600,000 distinct CDR3 sequences, 19% of which were seen just once. The ten most abundant clones make up about 20% of the sample.

What was sequenced was blood, either unsorted or a sorted T cell fraction (not recorded which). The origin of this receptor is a male donor with ankylosing spondylitis. The chain couples TRBV7-3 to TRBJ2-1; the D gene cannot be resolved reliably. The CDR3 is CASSSGGADNEQFF. The base sequence is TGTGCCAGCAGCTCAGGCGGCGCTGACAATGAGCAGTTCTTC.